These T cell receptor beta chains were read from a single sample in a study of blood T cell repertoires in COVID-19. Using immunoSEQ multiplex PCR, the repertoire was profiled, and TCRdb retains in-frame clones only, with some absent. The sample contains some 97,000 clones, about 85% of which appear only once. Sequenced: peripheral blood. The receptors stem from a man aged 50-60 years with active or convalescent COVID-19. CDR3s include the opening cysteine and the closing phenylalanine or tryptophan. A D gene is named only where the DNA matches it firmly. Clone size is stated in some rows and not others, as once, few, many or a class when expanded.

j_call v_call d_call clone_size cdr3_nt cdr3_aa
TRBJ2-1 TRBV11-3 NA few TGTGCCAGCAGCTTAGGTATACCGGCGGCCAGTCGGTTCTTC CASSLGIPAASRFF
TRBJ2-7 TRBV19 NA NA TGTGCCAGTAGTCCTAGGAGGGGAACCTACGAGCAGTACTTC CASSPRRGTYEQYF
TRBJ2-1 TRBV24-1 NA NA TGTGCCACCAGTGACCCGGCGGGAAGCTCCTACAATGAGCAGTTCTTC CATSDPAGSSYNEQFF
TRBJ2-7 TRBV18 TRBD1 NA TGTGCCAGCTCACCAATAGGGCAGGGGGCATACGAGCAGTACTTC CASSPIGQGAYEQYF
TRBJ1-5 TRBV19 NA few TGTGCCAGTAGTATAAGTAGAGGGCTCGGTAGCAATCAGCCCCAGCATTTT CASSISRGLGSNQPQHF
TRBJ1-6 TRBV5-4 NA NA TGTGCCAGCAGCTTGGAGACTCGTAATTCACCCCTCCACTTT CASSLETRNSPLHF
TRBJ2-1 TRBV10-2 TRBD1 NA TGCGCCAGCAACTTTCCGGGACAGGGGTTATATAGTGAGCAGTTCTTC CASNFPGQGLYSEQFF
TRBJ1-5 TRBV12-5 TRBD1 NA TGTGCTAGTGGGAACGGACAGGGCGGGCAGCCCCAGCATTTT CASGNGQGGQPQHF
TRBJ1-5 TRBV7-2 TRBD1 NA TGTGCCAGCAGCTTAATCCCCTCAGGGGGTCAGCCCCAGCATTTT CASSLIPSGGQPQHF
TRBJ2-2 TRBV11-2 TRBD2 NA TGTGCCAGCAGCTTAGAACTAGCGGGAATGAACACCGGGGAGCTGTTTTTT CASSLELAGMNTGELFF
TRBJ2-4 TRBV30 TRBD1 NA TGTGCCTCCGCACAGGGGTTGCAAAACATTCAGTACTTC CASAQGLQNIQYF
TRBJ2-7 TRBV14 TRBD1 NA TGTGCCAGCAGCCAGGGACAGGGTTCCGAGCAGTACTTC CASSQGQGSEQYF
TRBJ2-5 TRBV6-5 TRBD2 NA TGTGCCAGCAGTCAATTACTAGCGGGAGAGGGGACCCAGTACTTC CASSQLLAGEGTQYF
TRBJ2-4 TRBV27 TRBD2 NA TGTGCCAGCAGTCGGGGAGGGCGAAGGAGCATTCAGTACTTC CASSRGGRRSIQYF
TRBJ1-2 TRBV5-6 NA NA TGTGCCAGCAGCTTGAACAGGGCGGGCGGCTACACCTTC CASSLNRAGGYTF
TRBJ1-4 TRBV19 TRBD1 NA TGTGCCAGTAGTCTACGAAGGGACAGCCGGGACAAACTGTTTTTT CASSLRRDSRDKLFF
TRBJ1-4 TRBV7-9 TRBD1 NA TGTGCCAGCAGCTCCCCCCCAGGGACAGGGAATAAAAAACTGTTTTTT CASSSPPGTGNKKLFF
TRBJ2-7 TRBV5-1 TRBD1 NA TGCGCCAGCAGCGCAGAGGACAGGGGATACGAGCAGTACTTC CASSAEDRGYEQYF
TRBJ2-3 TRBV10-3 NA NA TGTGCCATCAGTGAGTCGAGCGGAGGCGGCACAGATACGCAGTATTTT CAISESSGGGTDTQYF
TRBJ2-4 TRBV3-1/TRBV3-2 NA NA TGTGCCAGCAGCCAAACGGCAGGGTTGTTGTACTTC CASSQTAGLLYF
TRBJ2-7 TRBV18 NA NA TGTGCCAGCTCACCACTCATCAGGGGGGCCGGCTACGAGCAGTACTTC CASSPLIRGAGYEQYF
TRBJ2-7 TRBV18 TRBD2 NA TGTGCCAGCTCACCGGGACTAGCCGCCTACGAGCAGTACTTC CASSPGLAAYEQYF
TRBJ1-1 TRBV18 NA once TGTGCCAGCTCACGATCTGGGCGGGAGAACACTGAAGCTTTCTTT CASSRSGRENTEAFF
TRBJ1-1 TRBV27 NA once TGTGCCAGCAGTAGAAAAGAACCCGCGTGGACTGAAGCTTTCTTT CASSRKEPAWTEAFF
TRBJ2-1 TRBV7-7 TRBD2 NA TGTGCTAGCAGCTTAGCGCCGACTAGCGGTGAGCAGTTCTTC CASSLAPTSGEQFF
TRBJ2-3 TRBV7-9 NA NA TGTGCCAGCAGTGTCAGCGACTCCCGGGTAGATACGCAGTATTTT CASSVSDSRVDTQYF
TRBJ2-7 TRBV12-3/TRBV12-4 NA NA TGTGCCAGCAGTTTTACAGAGCAGTACTTC CASSFTEQYF
TRBJ2-7 TRBV7-3 TRBD1 NA TGTGCCAGCAGCTTGGACAGGGACGACGAGCAGTACTTC CASSLDRDDEQYF
TRBJ2-2 TRBV7-3 NA NA TGTGCCAGCCGGCCAGACTACACCGGGGAGCTGTTTTTT CASRPDYTGELFF
TRBJ2-7 TRBV3-1/TRBV3-2 TRBD1 NA TGTGCCAGCAGCTCTACAGGGGGCTACGAGCAGTACTTC CASSSTGGYEQYF
TRBJ2-7 TRBV11-2 TRBD1 few TGTGCCAGCAGCTTACAGACAGGGACCTACGAGCAGTACTTC CASSLQTGTYEQYF
TRBJ1-2 TRBV6-5 TRBD1 NA TGTGCCAGCACCGGAACAGGGGGAGGTGACTATGGCTACACCTTC CASTGTGGGDYGYTF
TRBJ2-7 TRBV27 TRBD2 NA TGTGCCAGCAGTCCAGGACTAGCGGGATCATACGAGCAGTACTTC CASSPGLAGSYEQYF
TRBJ2-4 TRBV6-6 NA NA TGTGCCAGCTCGGTAGCCAAAAACATTCAGTACTTC CASSVAKNIQYF
TRBJ1-2 TRBV2 TRBD1 few TGTGCCAGCAGTGAAGGGGGTCCCGGGACAGGGAATGGCTACACCTTC CASSEGGPGTGNGYTF
TRBJ1-2 TRBV6-5 NA NA TGTGCCAGCAGTTATTTGGCAGGAACTAACTATGGCTACACCTTC CASSYLAGTNYGYTF
TRBJ2-1 TRBV19 TRBD2 NA TGTGCCAGTAGTATATTTGCGGGAGGGATTGGGGAGCAGTTCTTC CASSIFAGGIGEQFF
TRBJ2-1 TRBV6-5 TRBD2 once TGTGCCAGCAGTCAATTCGGACTAGTAGGGATTCGGTTCTTC CASSQFGLVGIRFF
TRBJ2-2 TRBV11-3 TRBD2 once TGTGCCAGCAGCTCGCTACCCAGACTAGCGGGGAACACCGGGGAGCTGTTTTTT CASSSLPRLAGNTGELFF
TRBJ2-7 TRBV19 TRBD2 NA TGTGCCAGTAGTATAGAAGTCGGGAGGGCCTCAGACGAGCAGTACTTC CASSIEVGRASDEQYF
TRBJ2-7 TRBV13 TRBD1 few TGTGCCAGCAGCTCTAACCCGGGACAGGGCAGGGACGAGCAGTACTTC CASSSNPGQGRDEQYF
TRBJ1-2 TRBV9 NA NA TGTGCCAGCAGCGTCGTCAGAGGCGGCTACACCTTC CASSVVRGGYTF
TRBJ2-7 TRBV11-2 NA NA TGTGCCAGCAGCTTAGCGGTCACAGGCTACGAGCAGTACTTC CASSLAVTGYEQYF
TRBJ2-7 TRBV27 NA NA TGTGCCAGCAGTTTATGGGGCGAAGGGGCCGGGCAGTACTTC CASSLWGEGAGQYF
TRBJ1-2 TRBV5-1 TRBD1 NA TGCGCCAGCAGCTCATCCGGGACAGGGATATATGGCTACACCTTC CASSSSGTGIYGYTF
TRBJ1-1 TRBV24-1 NA NA TGTGCCACCAGTGATAACCCGGGCACTGAAGCTTTCTTT CATSDNPGTEAFF
TRBJ1-4 TRBV7-9 NA NA TGTGCCAGCAGCTTAGTGATAGGGGTGGCAACTAATGAAAAACTGTTTTTT CASSLVIGVATNEKLFF